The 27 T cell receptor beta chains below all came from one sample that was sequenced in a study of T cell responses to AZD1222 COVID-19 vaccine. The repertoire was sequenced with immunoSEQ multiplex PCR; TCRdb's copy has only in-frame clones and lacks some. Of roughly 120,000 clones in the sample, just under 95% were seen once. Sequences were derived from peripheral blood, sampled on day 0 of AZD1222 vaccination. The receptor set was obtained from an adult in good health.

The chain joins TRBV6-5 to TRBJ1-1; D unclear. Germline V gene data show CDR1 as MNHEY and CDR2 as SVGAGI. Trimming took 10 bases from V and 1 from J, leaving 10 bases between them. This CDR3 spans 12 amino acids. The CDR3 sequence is CATRLENTEAFF. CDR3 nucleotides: TGTGCCACCCGGCTAGAGAACACTGAAGCTTTCTTT.

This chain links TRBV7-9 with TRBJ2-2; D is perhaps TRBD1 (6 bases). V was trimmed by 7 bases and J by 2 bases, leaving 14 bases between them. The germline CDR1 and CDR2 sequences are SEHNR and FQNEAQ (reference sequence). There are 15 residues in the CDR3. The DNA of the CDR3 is TGTGCCAGCATTCAGGGGATCGCAAACACCGGGGAGCTGTTTTTT. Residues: CASIQGIANTGELFF.

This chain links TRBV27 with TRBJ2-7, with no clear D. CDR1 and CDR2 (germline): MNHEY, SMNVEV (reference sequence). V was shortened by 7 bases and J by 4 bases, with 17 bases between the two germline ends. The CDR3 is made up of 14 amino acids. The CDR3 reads CASKQDPNFYEQYF. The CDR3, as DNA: TGTGCCAGCAAGCAGGACCCGAACTTTTACGAGCAGTACTTC.

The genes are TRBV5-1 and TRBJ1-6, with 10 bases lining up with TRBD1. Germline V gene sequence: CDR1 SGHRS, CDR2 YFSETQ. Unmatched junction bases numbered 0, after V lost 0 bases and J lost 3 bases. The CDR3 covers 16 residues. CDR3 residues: CASSLGTGGYNSPLHF. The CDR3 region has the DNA TGCGCCAGCAGCTTGGGGACAGGGGGCTATAATTCACCCCTCCACTTT.

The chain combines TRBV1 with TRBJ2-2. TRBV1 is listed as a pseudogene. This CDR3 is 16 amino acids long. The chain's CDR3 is CTSSQERRDHTGELFF. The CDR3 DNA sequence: TGCACCAGCAGCCAAGAAAGAAGGGATCACACCGGGGAGCTGTTTTTT.

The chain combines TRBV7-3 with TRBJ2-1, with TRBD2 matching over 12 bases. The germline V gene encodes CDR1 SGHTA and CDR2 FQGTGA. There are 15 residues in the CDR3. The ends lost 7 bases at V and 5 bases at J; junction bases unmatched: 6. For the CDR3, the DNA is TGTGCCAGCACTCCACTAGCGGGGGGAAACAATGAGCAGTTCTTC. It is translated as CASTPLAGGNNEQFF. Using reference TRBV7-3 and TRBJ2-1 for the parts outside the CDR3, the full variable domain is GAGVSQTPSNKVTEKGKYVELRCDPISGHTALYWYRQSLGQGPEFLIYFQGTGAADDSGLPNDRFFAVRPEGSVSTLKIQRTERGDSAVYLCASTPLAGGNNEQFFGPGTRLTVL.

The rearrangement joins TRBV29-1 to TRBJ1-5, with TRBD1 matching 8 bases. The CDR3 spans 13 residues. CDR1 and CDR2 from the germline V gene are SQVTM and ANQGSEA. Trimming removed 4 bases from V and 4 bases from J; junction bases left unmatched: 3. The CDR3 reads CSVAGGRNQPQHF. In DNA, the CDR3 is TGCAGCGTTGCAGGGGGCCGGAATCAGCCCCAGCATTTT.

The CDR3 reads CASSPQTKETQYF. The CDR3 region has the DNA TGTGCCAGCAGCCCACAGACAAAAGAGACCCAGTACTTC. V gene TRBV7-8 combines with J gene TRBJ2-5; D gene uncertain. The CDR3 spans 13 residues. Trimming shortened V by 5 bases and J by 3 bases, and 10 bases separated the two germline ends. Germline values: CDR1 SGHVS, CDR2 FQNEAQ.

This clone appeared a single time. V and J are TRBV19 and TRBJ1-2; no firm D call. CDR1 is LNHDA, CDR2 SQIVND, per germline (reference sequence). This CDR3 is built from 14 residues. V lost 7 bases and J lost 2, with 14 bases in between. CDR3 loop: CASTPRERNYGYTF. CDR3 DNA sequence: TGTGCCAGTACCCCCCGGGAGAGAAACTATGGCTACACCTTC.

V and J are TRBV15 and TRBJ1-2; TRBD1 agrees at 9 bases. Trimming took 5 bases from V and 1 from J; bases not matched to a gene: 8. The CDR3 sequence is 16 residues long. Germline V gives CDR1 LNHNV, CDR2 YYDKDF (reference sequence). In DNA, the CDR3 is TGTGCCACCAGCGGATTCACAGGGGGCGATAACTATGGCTACACCTTC. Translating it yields CATSGFTGGDNYGYTF.

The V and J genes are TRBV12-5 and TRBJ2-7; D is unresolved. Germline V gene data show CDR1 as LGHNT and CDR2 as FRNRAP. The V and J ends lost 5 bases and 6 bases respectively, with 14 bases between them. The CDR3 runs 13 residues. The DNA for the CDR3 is TGTGCTAGTGGTCCCCGGGCCTCAAGCGAGCAGTACTTC. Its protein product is CASGPRASSEQYF.

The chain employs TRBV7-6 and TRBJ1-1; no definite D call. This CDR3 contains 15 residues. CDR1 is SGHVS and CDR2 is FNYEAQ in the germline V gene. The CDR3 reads CATRTHQDKNTEAFF. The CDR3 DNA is TGTGCTACCCGAACCCACCAGGATAAGAACACTGAAGCTTTCTTT.

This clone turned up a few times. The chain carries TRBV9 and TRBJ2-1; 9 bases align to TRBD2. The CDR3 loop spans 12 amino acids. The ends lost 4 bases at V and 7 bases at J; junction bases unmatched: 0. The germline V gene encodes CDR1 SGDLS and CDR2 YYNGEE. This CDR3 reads CASSLAGNEQFF. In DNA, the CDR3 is TGTGCCAGCAGCCTAGCGGGGAATGAGCAGTTCTTC.

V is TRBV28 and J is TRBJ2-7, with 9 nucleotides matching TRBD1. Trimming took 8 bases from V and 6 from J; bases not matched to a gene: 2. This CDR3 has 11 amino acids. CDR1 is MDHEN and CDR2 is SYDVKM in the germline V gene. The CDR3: CASDRGVEQYF. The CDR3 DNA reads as TGTGCCAGCGACAGGGGGGTCGAGCAGTACTTC.

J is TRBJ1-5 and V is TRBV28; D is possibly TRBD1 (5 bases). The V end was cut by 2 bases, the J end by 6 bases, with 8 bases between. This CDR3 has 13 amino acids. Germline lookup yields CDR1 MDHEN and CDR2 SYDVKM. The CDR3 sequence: CASSLPGSQPQHF. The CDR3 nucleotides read TGTGCCAGCAGTTTACCAGGGAGTCAGCCCCAGCATTTT.

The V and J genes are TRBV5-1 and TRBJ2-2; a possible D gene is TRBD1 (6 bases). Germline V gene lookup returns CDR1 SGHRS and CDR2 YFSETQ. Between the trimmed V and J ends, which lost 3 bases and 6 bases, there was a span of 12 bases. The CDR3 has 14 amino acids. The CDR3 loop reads CASSSGTLAGELFF. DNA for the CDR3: TGCGCCAGCAGCTCCGGGACACTCGCCGGGGAGCTGTTTTTT.

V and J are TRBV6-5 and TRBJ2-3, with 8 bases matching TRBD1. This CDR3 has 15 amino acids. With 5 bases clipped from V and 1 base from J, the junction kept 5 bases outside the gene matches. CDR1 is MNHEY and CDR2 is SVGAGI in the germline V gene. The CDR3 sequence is CASSNTGGGTDTQYF. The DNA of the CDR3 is TGTGCCAGCAGTAATACAGGGGGTGGCACAGATACGCAGTATTTT.

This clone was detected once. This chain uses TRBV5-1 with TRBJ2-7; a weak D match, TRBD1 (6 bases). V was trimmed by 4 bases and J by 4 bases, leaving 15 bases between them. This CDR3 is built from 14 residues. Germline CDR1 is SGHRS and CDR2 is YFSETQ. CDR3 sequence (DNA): TGCGCCAGCAGCGAGAGGACAGAAGCATACGAGCAGTACTTC. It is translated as CASSERTEAYEQYF.

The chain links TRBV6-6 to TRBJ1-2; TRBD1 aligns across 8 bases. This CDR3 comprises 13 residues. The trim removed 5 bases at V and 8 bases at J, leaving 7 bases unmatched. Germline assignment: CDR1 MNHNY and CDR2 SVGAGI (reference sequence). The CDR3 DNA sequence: TGTGCCAGCAGTCAGGGACAGGTCGGGGGCTACACCTTC. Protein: CASSQGQVGGYTF.

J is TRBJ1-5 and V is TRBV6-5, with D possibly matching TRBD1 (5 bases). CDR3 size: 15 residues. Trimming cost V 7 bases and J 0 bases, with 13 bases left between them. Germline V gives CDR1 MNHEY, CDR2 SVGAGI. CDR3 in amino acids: CASTQGTFSNQPQHF. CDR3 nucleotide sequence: TGTGCCAGCACTCAGGGAACATTTAGCAATCAGCCCCAGCATTTT.

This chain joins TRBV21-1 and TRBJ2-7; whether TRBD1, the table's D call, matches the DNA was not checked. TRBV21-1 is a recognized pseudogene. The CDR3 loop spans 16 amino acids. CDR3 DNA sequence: TGTGCCAGCAGCAAAGTTACAGGGCTATTCCCCTACGAGCAGTACTTC. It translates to CASSKVTGLFPYEQYF.

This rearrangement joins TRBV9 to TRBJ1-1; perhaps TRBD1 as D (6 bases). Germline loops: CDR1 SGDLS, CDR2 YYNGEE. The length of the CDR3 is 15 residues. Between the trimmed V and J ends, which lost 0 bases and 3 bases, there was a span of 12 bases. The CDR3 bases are TGTGCCAGCAGCGTAGATGGGGGCGGCTACACTGAAGCTTTCTTT. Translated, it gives CASSVDGGGYTEAFF.

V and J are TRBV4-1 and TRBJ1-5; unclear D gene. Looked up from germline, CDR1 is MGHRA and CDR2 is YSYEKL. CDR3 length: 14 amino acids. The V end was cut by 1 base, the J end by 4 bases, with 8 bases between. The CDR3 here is CASSQVITNQPQHF. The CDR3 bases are TGCGCCAGCAGCCAAGTCATAACGAATCAGCCCCAGCATTTT.

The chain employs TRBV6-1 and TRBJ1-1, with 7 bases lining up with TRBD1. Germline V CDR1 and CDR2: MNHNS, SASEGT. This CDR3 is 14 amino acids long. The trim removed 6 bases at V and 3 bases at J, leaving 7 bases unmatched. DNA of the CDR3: TGTGCCAGCAGACCGGACAGGCGGGACACTGAAGCTTTCTTT. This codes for CASRPDRRDTEAFF.

The DNA of the CDR3 is TGTGCCAGCAGTCCGACAGGGAATCAGCCCCAGCATTTT. This encodes CASSPTGNQPQHF. V and J are TRBV28 and TRBJ1-5, with 7 bases fitting TRBD1. The CDR3 spans 13 residues. The V gene end was trimmed by 5 bases and the J gene end by 4 bases; junction bases not matched to a gene: 2. Germline V CDR1 and CDR2: MDHEN, SYDVKM.

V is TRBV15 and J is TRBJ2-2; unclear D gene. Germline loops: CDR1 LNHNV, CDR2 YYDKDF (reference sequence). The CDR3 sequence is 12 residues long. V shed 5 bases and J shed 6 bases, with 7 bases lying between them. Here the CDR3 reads CATSLRAGELFF. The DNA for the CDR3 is TGTGCCACCAGCCTCCGGGCCGGGGAGCTGTTTTTT. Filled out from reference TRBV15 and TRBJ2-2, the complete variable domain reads DAMVIQNPRYQVTQFGKPVTLSCSQTLNHNVMYWYQQKSSQAPKLLFHYYDKDFNNEADTPDNFQSRRPNTSFCFLDIRSPGLGDTAMYLCATSLRAGELFFGEGSRLTVL.

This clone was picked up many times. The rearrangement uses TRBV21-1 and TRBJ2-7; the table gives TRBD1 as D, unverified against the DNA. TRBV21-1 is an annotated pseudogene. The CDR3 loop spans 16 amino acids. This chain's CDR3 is CASSKGRRTGVCEQYF. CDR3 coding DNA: TGTGCCAGCAGCAAAGGTCGTCGGACAGGGGTGTGCGAGCAGTACTTC.